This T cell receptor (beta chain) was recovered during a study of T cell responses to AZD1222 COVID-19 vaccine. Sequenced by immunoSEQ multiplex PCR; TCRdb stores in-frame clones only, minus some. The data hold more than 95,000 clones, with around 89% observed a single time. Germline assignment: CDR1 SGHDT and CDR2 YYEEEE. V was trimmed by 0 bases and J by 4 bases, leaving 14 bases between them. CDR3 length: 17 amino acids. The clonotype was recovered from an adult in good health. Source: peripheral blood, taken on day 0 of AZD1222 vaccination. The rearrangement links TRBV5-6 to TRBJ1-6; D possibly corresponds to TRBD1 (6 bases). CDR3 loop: CASSLGRAGAYNSPLHF. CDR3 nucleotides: TGTGCCAGCAGCTTGGGAAGGGCAGGGGCATATAATTCACCCCTCCACTTT.